Shown below are 19 T cell receptor beta chains from a single sample sequenced in a study of T cell responses to AZD1222 COVID-19 vaccine. Clones were sequenced by immunoSEQ multiplex PCR, and TCRdb holds only the in-frame ones, with some missing. The sample carries some 130,000 clones, around 84% recorded once. Here the sequenced sample was peripheral blood, taken on day 0 of AZD1222 vaccination. The source of these receptors is an adult in good health.

The chain couples TRBV30 to TRBJ1-4; D gene ambiguous. Germline CDR1 is GTSNPN and CDR2 is SVGIG (reference sequence). The V and J ends lost 0 bases and 0 bases respectively, with 11 bases between them. The CDR3 has 16 amino acids. This CDR3 is CAWSVRAASTNEKLFF. Written as DNA, the CDR3 is TGTGCCTGGAGTGTACGGGCGGCCTCAACTAATGAAAAACTGTTTTTT.

This clone was recorded once. The rearrangement joins TRBV6-2 or TRBV6-3 to TRBJ2-3, with D maybe TRBD2 (7 bases). This CDR3 has 14 amino acids. V lost 4 bases and J 8 bases, leaving 16 bases between the germline ends. Germline V CDR1 and CDR2: MNHEY, SVGEGT. CDR3 sequence reads: CASSLGGGLVTQYF. CDR3 DNA: TGTGCCAGCAGTTTAGGCGGGGGCCTTGTTACGCAGTATTTT.

The gene calls are TRBV5-1 and TRBJ2-1, with TRBD1 matching 7 bases. This CDR3 region has 15 residues. In germline, CDR1 is SGHRS, CDR2 YFSETQ. V was clipped by 0 bases and J by 3 bases; unmatched bases: 3. The CDR3 region has the DNA TGCGCCAGCAGCTTGGGGACAGGAGGCTACAATGAGCAGTTCTTC. Protein product: CASSLGTGGYNEQFF.

The chain is built from TRBV10-2 and TRBJ2-1; D ambiguous. This CDR3 spans 14 amino acids. CDR1 is WSHSY, CDR2 SAAADI, per germline. V was pared by 10 bases and J by 0 bases, with 13 bases between. CDR3 bases: TGCGCCACCGCCCCATCGAGCTCCTACAATGAGCAGTTCTTC. Protein product: CATAPSSSYNEQFF.

V gene TRBV28 combines with J gene TRBJ1-6; tentative D call: TRBD1 (5 bases). The CDR3 totals 16 residues. The V end was cut by 8 bases, the J end by 4 bases, with 18 bases between. Germline V gene lookup returns CDR1 MDHEN and CDR2 SYDVKM. The CDR3 spells CASRGTGVMYNSPLHF. The CDR3 bases are TGTGCCAGCCGCGGTACGGGGGTGATGTATAATTCACCCCTCCACTTT.

The chain has TRBV16 and TRBJ1-5; D is undetermined. Germline loops: CDR1 KGHSY, CDR2 FQNENV. This CDR3 spans 15 amino acids. Trimming left V 0 bases short and J 4 bases short, with 10 bases between. The CDR3 sequence is CASSQSGGFNQPQHF. CDR3 coding DNA: TGTGCCAGCAGCCAATCTGGAGGGTTTAATCAGCCCCAGCATTTT.

This rearrangement joins TRBV15 to TRBJ1-3; D gene ambiguous. Trimming removed 0 bases at V and 7 bases at J, with 16 bases between. The V gene's germline CDR1 is LNHNV and CDR2 YYDKDF (reference sequence). The CDR3 is made up of 16 amino acids. CDR3 sequence (DNA): TGTGCCACCAGCAGAGATAGAAGTCTGCCGGGGAACACCATATATTTT. It codes for CATSRDRSLPGNTIYF.

The chain is built from TRBV6-2 or TRBV6-3 and TRBJ2-6; D not certain. CDR1 and CDR2 from the germline V gene are MNHEY and SVGEGT. The CDR3 runs 14 residues. V was trimmed by 4 bases and J by 4 bases, leaving 8 bases between them. Written as DNA, the CDR3 is TGTGCCAGCAGTTCGTTCCGGGGGGCCAACGTCCTGACTTTC. This sequence encodes CASSSFRGANVLTF.

This chain joins TRBV10-3 and TRBJ2-1; possibly TRBD2 for D (6 bases). The CDR3 loop spans 11 amino acids. CDR1 and CDR2 (germline): ENHRY, SYGVKD. V was pared by 6 bases and J by 11 bases, with 11 bases between. The CDR3 spells CAISRDSQQFF. In DNA form, the CDR3 reads TGTGCCATCAGCCGGGACTCCCAGCAGTTCTTC.

The chain recombines TRBV19 with TRBJ2-3, with TRBD1 matching 8 bases. CDR3 length: 15 residues. Germline V CDR1 and CDR2: LNHDA, SQIVND (reference sequence). The V and J ends lost 5 bases and 1 base, in that order; junction bases with no gene match: 5. The CDR3 bases are TGTGCCAGTAGTCAAGGACAGGGTGGCACAGATACGCAGTATTTT. Protein: CASSQGQGGTDTQYF. The whole variable domain, remainder taken from reference TRBV19 and TRBJ2-3, is DGGITQSPKYLFRKEGQNVTLSCEQNLNHDAMYWYRQDPGQGLRLIYYSQIVNDFQKGDIAEGYSVSREKKESFPLTVTSAQKNPTAFYLCASSQGQGGTDTQYFGPGTRLTVL.

The genes are TRBV2 and TRBJ1-2, with D possibly being TRBD1 (5 bases). Per the germline V gene, CDR1 is SNHLY and CDR2 is FYNNEI. V dropped 3 bases and J dropped 4 bases, with 15 bases sitting between them. CDR3 length equals 15 residues. The CDR3 region has the DNA TGTGCCAGCAGTGAGGGGGTTATACCTATCTATGGCTACACCTTC. Residues: CASSEGVIPIYGYTF.

This CDR3 reads CATSRGGQGRNGYTF. In nucleotides, the CDR3 is TGTGCCACCAGCAGAGGGGGACAGGGACGGAATGGCTACACCTTC. The gene calls are TRBV15 and TRBJ1-2; 9 positions match TRBD1. The germline CDR1 and CDR2 sequences are LNHNV and YYDKDF (reference sequence). The junction had 6 bases not matched to a gene; V was cut back by 1 base and J by 6 bases. The length of the CDR3 is 15 residues.

This clone has only a few counts. This chain joins TRBV2 and TRBJ2-5, with TRBD1 as a possible D gene (5 bases). V shed 3 bases and J shed 2 bases, with 10 bases lying between them. The germline V gene encodes CDR1 SNHLY and CDR2 FYNNEI. CDR3 length equals 14 residues. CDR3 residues: CASSDSKGQETQYF. CDR3 coding DNA: TGTGCCAGCAGTGACAGCAAGGGGCAAGAGACCCAGTACTTC.

The chain combines TRBV4-1 with TRBJ1-6; D unresolved. Germline V gene lookup returns CDR1 MGHRA and CDR2 YSYEKL. The CDR3 totals 18 residues. The germline V and J ends were trimmed by 1 base and 1 base, with 14 bases remaining between them. CDR3 protein: CASSQAQPRGSYNSPLHF. DNA of the CDR3: TGCGCCAGCAGCCAAGCCCAACCTAGAGGGTCCTATAATTCACCCCTCCACTTT.

CDR3 protein: CASSPFGQGNTEAFF. The CDR3 nucleotides are TGTGCCAGCTCACCATTCGGACAGGGGAACACTGAAGCTTTCTTT. The chain has TRBV18 and TRBJ1-1; 8 bases agree with TRBD1. The germline CDR1 and CDR2 sequences are KGHSH and LQKENI. J gave up 1 base and V 2 bases, and 3 bases lay outside the gene matches. The CDR3 is 15 residues long.

This clone was counted a single time. This chain connects TRBV3-1 (or the pseudogene TRBV3-2) to TRBJ1-3; D is unclear. Germline-derived CDR1 and CDR2 are LGHDT and YNNKEL (reference sequence). The CDR3 runs to 13 residues. Trimming left V 6 bases short and J 4 bases short, with 10 bases between. DNA for the CDR3: TGTGCCAGCAGTTACAGCGGGGGAAACACCATATATTTT. Residues: CASSYSGGNTIYF.

The chain has TRBV6-5 and TRBJ1-1; D gene ambiguous. This CDR3 region has 15 residues. CDR1 is MNHEY, CDR2 SVGAGI, per germline. The V and J ends lost 4 bases and 4 bases respectively, with 16 bases between them. The DNA of the CDR3 is TGTGCCAGCAGTTTCAGTCCGAAGGGAGGCACTGAAGCTTTCTTT. It specifies CASSFSPKGGTEAFF.

The V call is TRBV6-4, the J call TRBJ1-6; D is possibly TRBD1 (6 bases). CDR1 MRHNA and CDR2 SNTAGT come from the germline V gene. The CDR3 consists of 15 residues. V was pared by 3 bases and J by 6 bases, with 12 bases between. The CDR3 bases are TGTGCCAGCAGTGAAGGGGGTTTAGCTAATTCACCCCTCCACTTT. Amino acid sequence: CASSEGGLANSPLHF.

This chain connects TRBV4-1 to TRBJ1-2; 9 nucleotides line up with TRBD1. There are 15 residues in the CDR3. V dropped 4 bases and J dropped 4; count of bases not matched to a gene: 7. Germline CDR1 MGHRA, CDR2 YSYEKL. The CDR3 region is CASSRTGGDFYGYTF. The CDR3 coding sequence is TGCGCCAGCAGCCGAACAGGGGGCGATTTCTATGGCTACACCTTC.